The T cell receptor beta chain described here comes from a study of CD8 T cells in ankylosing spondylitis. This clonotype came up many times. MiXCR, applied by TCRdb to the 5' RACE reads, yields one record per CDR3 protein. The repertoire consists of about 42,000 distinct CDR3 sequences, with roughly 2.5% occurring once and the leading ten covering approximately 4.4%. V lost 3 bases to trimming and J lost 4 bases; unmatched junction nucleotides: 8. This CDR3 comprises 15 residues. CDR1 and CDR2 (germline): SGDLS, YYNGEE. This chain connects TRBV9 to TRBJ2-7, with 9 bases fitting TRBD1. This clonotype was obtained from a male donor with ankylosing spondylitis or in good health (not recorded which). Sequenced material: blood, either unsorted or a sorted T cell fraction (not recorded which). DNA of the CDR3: TGTGCCAGCAGCGAGGACGGGACAGGGAGGTACGAGCAGTACTTC. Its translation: CASSEDGTGRYEQYF.